This entry lists 5 T cell receptor beta chains sequenced from one sample in a study of PD-L1 blockade in urothelial cancer. Clones were sequenced by immunoSEQ multiplex PCR, and TCRdb holds only the in-frame ones, with some missing. There are tens of thousands of clones in the sample; 70% to 90% occur only once, and roughly 31% lies in the top ten. The sequenced sample was PBMCs, obtained around atezolizumab (anti-PD-L1) treatment. The receptor set was obtained from a man between 60 and 75 years old with urothelial cancer.

Details on this clone: Other DNA sequences in this sample translate to the same CDR3. J is TRBJ1-4 and V is TRBV27; 7 bases are shared with TRBD1. From germline, CDR1 is MNHEY and CDR2 SMNVEV (reference sequence). The CDR3 has 14 amino acids. The trim removed 8 bases at V and 0 bases at J, leaving 3 bases unmatched. The DNA for the CDR3 is TGTGCCAGCCGCAGGGGGGCAACTAATGAAAAACTGTTTTTT. Encoded protein: CASRRGATNEKLFF.

This CDR3 reads CASSRSAGGPADTQYF. CDR3 sequence (DNA): TGCGCCAGCAGCCGCTCGGCGGGGGGGCCGGCAGATACGCAGTATTTT. The chain recombines TRBV4-1 with TRBJ2-3; 9 nucleotides match TRBD2. CDR1 is MGHRA, CDR2 YSYEKL, per germline. The junction had 9 bases not matched to a gene; V was cut back by 4 bases and J by 4 bases. CDR3 length: 16 amino acids.

CDR3: CASSPRTGINSNQPQHF. CDR3 DNA sequence: TGTGCCAGCAGCCCAAGGACAGGGATTAATAGCAATCAGCCCCAGCATTTT. The chain has TRBV27 and TRBJ1-5, with TRBD1 matching 8 bases. The V and J ends lost 6 bases and 0 bases, in that order; junction bases with no gene match: 10. The CDR3 has 17 residues. Germline V lookup: CDR1 MNHEY, CDR2 SMNVEV (reference sequence).

The chain joins TRBV18 to TRBJ2-7; the match to TRBD1 covers 10 bases. Germline trimming cut 3 bases from V and 6 bases from J; bases unmatched to any gene: 5. The CDR3 runs 14 residues. CDR1 KGHSH and CDR2 LQKENI come from the germline V gene. CDR3 in DNA: TGTGCCAGCTCACCGACAGGGGGCCTGGGCGAGCAGTACTTC. Translating gives CASSPTGGLGEQYF.

This chain links TRBV10-3 with TRBJ2-7, with D perhaps matching TRBD2 (5 bases). Germline V CDR1 and CDR2: ENHRY, SYGVKD. V lost 6 bases to trimming and J lost 0 bases, with 9 bases between them. The CDR3 extends over 13 amino acids. The CDR3 nucleotides read TGTGCCATCAGGCCGGACTTCTCCTACGAGCAGTACTTC. Protein product: CAIRPDFSYEQYF.